The present T cell receptor (beta chain) was sequenced within a study of blood T cell repertoires in COVID-19. Per the original data handling: Quantification of nucleated cells was approximated via reference gene primer amplification. Here immunoSEQ multiplex PCR was the method, and the copy in TCRdb shows in-frame clones only, minus some. D and trimming come from the DNA, and the V and J calls and clone size come from that table. This sample has about 170,000 clones, with around 87% found just once. Germline V gene sequence: CDR1 MNHEY, CDR2 SVGAGI. V was clipped by 8 bases and J by 7 bases, with 18 bases between them. The CDR3 is 13 residues long.

Source material: peripheral blood. This sequence was found in a man between 18 and 29 years old with active or convalescent COVID-19. The chain recombines TRBV6-5 with TRBJ2-7; D is possibly TRBD1 (5 bases). CDR3 amino acids: CASSGRPGLEQYF. The CDR3 DNA is TGTGCCAGCTCTGGTAGACCAGGGTTGGAGCAGTACTTC.